Presented here are 8 T cell receptor beta chains from one specimen sequenced in a study of T cell clones after liver transplantation. Data came from immunoSEQ multiplex PCR; TCRdb stores just in-frame clones and leaves some out. This sample carries tens of thousands of clones, roughly nine tenths of them seen once, and the ten largest clones take 14%. The sequences come from CD8+ T cells from blood, collected 12 months after liver transplant. The receptors were sampled from a human patient who received a liver transplant. These T cells may partly come from the graft donor.

CDR3 DNA: TGTGCCAGCAGCTCGTCCTGGACTTACGAGCAGTACTTC. Amino acids: CASSSSWTYEQYF. This sequence joins TRBV25-1 and TRBJ2-7; tentative D call: TRBD2 (5 bases). The germline CDR1 and CDR2 sequences are MGHDK and SYGVNS. The germline V and J ends were trimmed by 6 bases and 4 bases, with 13 bases remaining between them. This CDR3 comprises 13 residues.

The gene calls are TRBV6-1 and TRBJ1-5; D may be TRBD1 (5 bases). Germline V gives CDR1 MNHNS, CDR2 SASEGT. V was trimmed by 11 bases and J by 3 bases, leaving 17 bases between them. The CDR3 length is 14 residues. The CDR3 bases are TGTGCCCCCTGGTTCGGGGGGGTCAATCAGCCCCAGCATTTT. It encodes CAPWFGGVNQPQHF.

The chain uses TRBV27 and TRBJ2-7; D is undetermined. This CDR3 contains 15 residues. V lost 2 bases to trimming and J lost 3 bases, with 14 bases between them. Germline CDR1 is MNHEY and CDR2 is SMNVEV (reference sequence). The CDR3 here is CASSLTSPWDYEQYF. CDR3 nucleotide sequence: TGTGCCAGCAGTTTAACGAGTCCTTGGGACTACGAGCAGTACTTC.

The rearrangement uses TRBV27 and TRBJ2-7, with D possibly being TRBD1 (6 bases). Trimming took 6 bases from V and 2 from J, leaving 14 bases between them. CDR1 MNHEY and CDR2 SMNVEV come from the germline V gene (reference sequence). This CDR3 region has 14 residues. The CDR3 is CASSQVTGPYEQYF. In nucleotides, the CDR3 is TGTGCCAGCAGCCAAGTTACAGGGCCCTACGAGCAGTACTTC.

The CDR3 region is CASSQLTSGSSYEQYF. In DNA form, the CDR3 reads TGCGCCAGCAGCCAACTTACTAGCGGTAGCTCCTACGAGCAGTACTTC. The chain is built from TRBV4-1 and TRBJ2-7, with 8 bases that match TRBD2. Trimming cost V 2 bases and J 0 bases; bases outside gene matches: 6. Germline V gene lookup returns CDR1 MGHRA and CDR2 YSYEKL. The CDR3 length is 16 residues.

The rearrangement joins TRBV29-1 to TRBJ2-5; weak D call: TRBD1 (6 bases). Germline loops: CDR1 SQVTM, CDR2 ANQGSEA. The V and J ends lost 7 bases and 2 bases respectively, with 11 bases between them. The CDR3 covers 12 residues. The CDR3 DNA reads as TGCAGCGCGGACAGTTTACAAGAGACCCAGTACTTC. Its protein is CSADSLQETQYF.

This clone was detected a few times. The gene calls are TRBV10-1 and TRBJ1-5; D call uncertain. V lost 3 bases and J lost 1, with 13 bases in between. The CDR3 totals 16 residues. CDR1 and CDR2 (germline): WNHNN, SYGVQD (reference sequence). The CDR3 here is CASSEMAGRSNQPQHF. The CDR3, as DNA: TGCGCCAGCAGTGAAATGGCAGGCAGAAGCAATCAGCCCCAGCATTTT.

CDR3 in amino acids: CASSPDDYNEQFF. Here the CDR3 DNA reads TGTGCCAGCTCACCGGACGATTACAATGAGCAGTTCTTC. V gene TRBV18 combines with J gene TRBJ2-1; D is ambiguous. CDR3 length: 13 residues. V lost 3 bases, J lost 4 bases, and 7 bases lay in between. Germline CDR1 and CDR2: KGHSH and LQKENI.